This TCR beta chain was sequenced in a study of blood T cell repertoires in COVID-19. The CDR3 consists of 16 residues. The germline V gene encodes CDR1 SNHLY and CDR2 FYNNEI. V lost 6 bases to trimming and J lost 5 bases; unmatched junction nucleotides: 9. This clone was seen once. Authors' methods: Estimation of nucleated cell counts relied on the amplification of reference gene primers. Libraries were prepared by immunoSEQ multiplex PCR; TCRdb keeps only in-frame clonotypes and omits some of them. V and J calls and clone size are given by that table; D and trimming were obtained from the DNA. The sample lists fewer than 450,000 clones; about 89% were seen once.

The J gene is TRBJ2-5, the V gene TRBV2; TRBD2 matches 13 bases. The specimen sequenced was peripheral blood. This receptor was obtained from a woman in her fifties or sixties with COVID-19, enrolled during active disease. The CDR3 DNA sequence: TGTGCCAGCAGATTTACTAGCGGGAGGGCCTATGAGACCCAGTACTTC. Its protein product is CASRFTSGRAYETQYF. The full variable domain, with the rest looked up from reference TRBV2 and TRBJ2-5, is EPEVTQTPSHQVTQMGQEVILRCVPISNHLYFYWYRQILGQKVEFLVSFYNNEISEKSEIFDDQFSVERPDGSNFTLKIRSTKLEDSAMYFCASRFTSGRAYETQYFGPGTRLLVL.